These 4 T cell receptor beta chains were sequenced from one sample in a study of T cell responses to AZD1222 COVID-19 vaccine. Repertoires were generated with immunoSEQ multiplex PCR, while TCRdb's copy carries only in-frame clones and drops some. Here the sample spans roughly 180,000 clones, 90% to 95% being singletons. This sample comprised peripheral blood, obtained on day 0 of AZD1222 vaccination. The receptors here all came from an adult in good health.

The chain employs TRBV7-9 and TRBJ1-2; 10 bases are shared with TRBD1. The germline gives CDR1 SEHNR, CDR2 FQNEAQ (reference sequence). There are 13 residues in the CDR3. With 5 bases clipped from V and 6 bases from J, the junction kept 3 bases outside the gene matches. Written as DNA, the CDR3 is TGTGCCAGCAGCATCGGGACAGGGGATGGCTACACCTTC. Protein: CASSIGTGDGYTF.

This chain links TRBV3-1 (or the pseudogene TRBV3-2) with TRBJ2-2; 10 bases map to TRBD1. Losses at the gene ends were 2 bases for V and 5 bases for J; bases not matched to a gene: 5. The CDR3 has 16 residues. Germline V CDR1 and CDR2: LGHDT, YNNKEL (reference sequence). The chain's CDR3 is CASSQSGTGVTGELFF. CDR3 nucleotide sequence: TGTGCCAGCAGCCAATCAGGGACAGGGGTAACCGGGGAGCTGTTTTTT.

The gene calls are TRBV6-5 and TRBJ1-1; TRBD1 aligns across 7 bases. The CDR3 covers 14 residues. Trimming cost V 6 bases and J 8 bases; bases outside gene matches: 12. In germline, CDR1 is MNHEY, CDR2 SVGAGI. The CDR3 DNA reads TGTGCCAGCAGCCGGGACAGCGAGTCGTCGGAAGCTTTCTTT. This gives the protein CASSRDSESSEAFF.

The V call is TRBV5-1, the J call TRBJ2-2; either TRBD1 or TRBD2 may fit D (5 bases each). Germline values: CDR1 SGHRS, CDR2 YFSETQ. The CDR3 spans 16 residues. Trimming took 2 bases from V and 0 from J, leaving 11 bases between them. The CDR3 bases are TGCGCCAGCAGCTTTAACGGGGCATCGAACACCGGGGAGCTGTTTTTT. Protein sequence: CASSFNGASNTGELFF.